One T cell receptor (beta chain) is described in this entry. The data derive from a study of blood T cell repertoires in COVID-19. Data came from immunoSEQ multiplex PCR; TCRdb stores just in-frame clones and leaves some out. Of fewer than 200,000 clones listed, around 87% were seen once; the top ten hold around 13%. Seattle cases were enrolled at active infection and followed longitudinally. Sequenced sample: peripheral blood. The receptor comes from a woman in her seventies with COVID-19, enrolled during active disease.

For the CDR3, the DNA is TGTGCCAGCAGCTTAGATCTCTCTGGGGCCAACGTCCTGACTTTC. Translated, it gives CASSLDLSGANVLTF. V and J are TRBV11-2 and TRBJ2-6; D is uncertain. This CDR3 comprises 15 residues. The V end was cut by 0 bases, the J end by 0 bases, with 3 bases between. Germline V gives CDR1 SGHAT, CDR2 FQNNGV.